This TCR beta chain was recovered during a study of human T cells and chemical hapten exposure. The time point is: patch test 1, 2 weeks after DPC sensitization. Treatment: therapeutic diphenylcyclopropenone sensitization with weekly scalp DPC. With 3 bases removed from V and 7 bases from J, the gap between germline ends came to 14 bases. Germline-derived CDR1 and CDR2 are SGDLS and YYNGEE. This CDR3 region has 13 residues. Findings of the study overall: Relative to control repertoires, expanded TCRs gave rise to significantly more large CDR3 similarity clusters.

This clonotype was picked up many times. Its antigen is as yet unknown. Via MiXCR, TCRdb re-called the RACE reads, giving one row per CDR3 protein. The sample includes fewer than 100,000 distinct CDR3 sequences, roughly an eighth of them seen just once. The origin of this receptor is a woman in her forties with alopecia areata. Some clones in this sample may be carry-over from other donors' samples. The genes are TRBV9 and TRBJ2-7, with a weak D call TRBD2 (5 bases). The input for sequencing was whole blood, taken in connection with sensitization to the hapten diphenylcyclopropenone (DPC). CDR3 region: CASSGPGGGEQYF. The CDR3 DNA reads TGTGCCAGCAGCGGCCCTGGAGGTGGAGAGCAGTACTTC. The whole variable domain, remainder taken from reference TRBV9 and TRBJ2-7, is DSGVTQTPKHLITATGQRVTLRCSPRSGDLSVYWYQQSLDQGLQFLIQYYNGEERAKGNILERFSAQQFPDLHSELNLSSLELGDSALYFCASSGPGGGEQYFGPGTRLTVT.